This is a list of T cell receptor beta chains from one sample in a study of cytomegalovirus exposure and HLA in healthy donors. Here immunoSEQ multiplex PCR was the method, and the copy in TCRdb shows in-frame clones only, minus some. Here the sample spans about 98,000 clones, about two thirds being singletons. Sequencing input: PBMCs. These TCRs come from a female donor in good health and CMV-seronegative. CDR3s include the opening cysteine and the closing phenylalanine or tryptophan. A D gene is named only where the DNA matches it firmly. A row's size may be missing; if present it is once, few, many or a size class.

V	D	size	J	CDR3	DNA
TRBV9	TRBD1	NA	TRBJ1-1	CASSALGTGATEAFF	TGTGCCAGCAGCGCTCTCGGGACAGGGGCCACTGAAGCTTTCTTT
TRBV11-2	TRBD2	NA	TRBJ2-1	CASSLVELAGGSNEQFF	TGTGCCAGCAGCTTAGTCGAGCTAGCGGGGGGTTCGAATGAGCAGTTCTTC
TRBV4-3	NA	NA	TRBJ2-3	CASSQGRSTDTQYF	TGCGCCAGCAGCCAGGGCAGGAGCACAGATACGCAGTATTTT
TRBV28	NA	NA	TRBJ1-1	CASSLLQTEAFF	TGTGCCAGCAGTTTACTCCAGACTGAAGCTTTCTTT
TRBV5-5	NA	few	TRBJ1-2	CASSWRDFQRDGYTF	TGTGCCAGCAGCTGGCGGGACTTCCAGAGGGATGGCTACACCTTC
TRBV7-9	TRBD2	NA	TRBJ2-7	CASSLLAGYEQYF	TGTGCCAGCAGCTTACTAGCGGGGTACGAGCAGTACTTC
TRBV4-3	TRBD1	NA	TRBJ1-2	CASSQDPDREGGYTF	TGCGCCAGCAGCCAAGACCCGGACAGGGAAGGGGGCTACACCTTC
TRBV2	TRBD2	NA	TRBJ2-1	CASREGPRSYNEQFF	TGTGCCAGCCGGGAGGGGCCTAGATCCTACAATGAGCAGTTCTTC
TRBV7-6	TRBD1	few	TRBJ2-7	CASSFGQESSEQYF	TGTGCCAGCAGCTTCGGACAGGAATCCAGCGAGCAGTACTTC
TRBV30	NA	NA	TRBJ2-5	CAWSVDNQETQYF	TGTGCCTGGAGTGTGGACAACCAAGAGACCCAGTACTTC
TRBV28	TRBD1	few	TRBJ1-2	CASSTPGGHYGYTF	TGTGCCAGCAGTACCCCAGGGGGCCACTATGGCTACACCTTC
TRBV9	NA	NA	TRBJ1-2	CASSVAGSNYPFYGYTF	TGTGCCAGCAGCGTAGCCGGGTCCAACTATCCTTTCTATGGCTACACCTTC
TRBV10-3	TRBD2	NA	TRBJ2-7	CAISELAGGHEQYF	TGTGCCATCAGTGAGCTAGCGGGGGGGCACGAGCAGTACTTC
TRBV5-8	NA	few	TRBJ2-7	CASSLAGVREQYF	TGTGCCAGCAGCTTAGCAGGGGTGCGCGAGCAGTACTTC